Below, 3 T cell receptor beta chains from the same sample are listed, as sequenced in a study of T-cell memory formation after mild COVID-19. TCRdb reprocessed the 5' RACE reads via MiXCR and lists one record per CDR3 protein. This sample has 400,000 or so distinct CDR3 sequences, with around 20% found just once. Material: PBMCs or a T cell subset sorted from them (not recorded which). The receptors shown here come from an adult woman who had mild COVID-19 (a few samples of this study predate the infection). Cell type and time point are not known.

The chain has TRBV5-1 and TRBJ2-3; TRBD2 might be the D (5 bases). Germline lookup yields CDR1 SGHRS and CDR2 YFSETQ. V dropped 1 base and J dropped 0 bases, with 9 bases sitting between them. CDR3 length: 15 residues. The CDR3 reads CASSLWERSTDTQYF. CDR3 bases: TGCGCCAGCAGCTTGTGGGAGCGGAGCACAGATACGCAGTATTTT.

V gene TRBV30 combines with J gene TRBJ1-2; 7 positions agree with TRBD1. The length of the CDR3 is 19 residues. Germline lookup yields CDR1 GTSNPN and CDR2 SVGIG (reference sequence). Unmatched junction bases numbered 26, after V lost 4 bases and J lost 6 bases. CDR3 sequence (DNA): TGTGCCTGGACCGGGAGAGGGGGCGCGGTGAATAATGCCCCTAATGGCTACACCTTC. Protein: CAWTGRGGAVNNAPNGYTF.

The CDR3 sequence is CASSLYSQGSPNEQYF. In nucleotides, the CDR3 is TGTGCCAGCAGTCTCTACTCACAGGGATCCCCGAACGAGCAGTACTTC. The chain is built from TRBV27 and TRBJ2-7; possible D gene TRBD1, 6 bases. Germline V gene data show CDR1 as MNHEY and CDR2 as SMNVEV (reference sequence). Trimming took 5 bases from V and 5 from J, leaving 22 bases between them. The CDR3 covers 16 residues.